This T cell receptor (beta chain) was sequenced for a study of cytomegalovirus exposure and HLA in healthy donors (dated by TCRdb to about 2017). About the study as a whole: An earlier analysis of around 600 of the donors reported roughly 270 Gb of sequence data and approximately 110 million unique TCR beta sequences from 150 million to 200 million T cells. Of the roughly 400 genotyped donors, less than 90% were placed in the genetic ancestry cluster associated with self-reported Caucasian donors. Four or five DR-DQ haplotypes were treated as single units for association and clustering because of strong linkage in the cohort. A later analysis re-analyzed previously published TCR beta repertoires from 666 donors and added high-resolution HLA genotyping to study TCR occurrence patterns. Donor age, sex, ethnicity and CMV serostatus were compiled alongside the repertoire data. The number of typed donors differed by locus: roughly 629-640 for A, B, C, DRB1 and DQB1; approximately 530 for DQA1; 606 for DPA1; and about 450 for DPB1. About 280 gigabases of sequencing data and approximately 92 million unique TCR sequences made up an early release that covered around 640 HLA-typed donors. An earlier analysis of about 620 of the donors applied high-throughput TCR beta sequencing to assess whether each TCR beta V gene segment acted as functional or pseudogenic. The study used immunosequencing to profile the T cell repertoires of several hundred subjects and linked those repertoires to cytomegalovirus serostatus. The study aimed to test whether signatures of past pathogen exposure could be identified by cataloging public T cell receptors. Among around 400 genotyped donors of the cohort, an average of approximately 230,000 unique TCR beta nucleotide sequences were sequenced per donor, roughly 20% of them non-productive. Every repertoire in the discovery cohort had been generated on one and the same sequencing platform. Rather than drawing on any new phenotypic data, the later analysis identified candidate immune exposures from TCR beta sequences and the way those sequences occurred across donors. HLA typing included class I and class II loci at four-digit resolution. Besides the first cohort of roughly 640 subjects, a separate validation cohort made up of roughly 120 different subjects was used. Genome-wide SNP genotypes for about three fifths of the 666 donors were used in a later genetic analysis, which treated that subset as a discovery cohort. High-throughput TCR immunosequencing, statistical association of individual TCRs with disease status, and machine learning were combined to predict cytomegalovirus infection status. Study-wide findings and limitations: In a later genetic analysis, a missense DCLRE1C variant was associated with V-gene and J-gene trimming of TCR beta chains, and the association was replicated in an independent cohort. According to a later analysis, parvovirus B19, influenza, CMV and Epstein-Barr virus appeared linked to several top co-occurrence clusters. When HLA alleles, especially DR and DQ, strongly co-occurred, TCR associations were difficult to assign to individual alleles. The classifier was reported to diagnose cytomegalovirus status with high specificity and sensitivity in both the original cohort and the validation cohort. A total of roughly 160 TCR beta chains were listed by the study as associated with cytomegalovirus. A later analysis found that most CMV-associated TCR beta chains appeared HLA-restricted, with HLA associations seemingly driven largely by CMV exposure. A cluster of highly shared sequence variants was judged likely to represent a technical artifact of the sequencing pipeline. A further reported finding was that TCR beta sequences accurately predicted the HLA-A and HLA-B alleles for most subjects in the first cohort. Three of the identified cytomegalovirus-associated TCR beta chains were confirmed in vitro to be specific for cytomegalovirus antigens. The authors suggested that the approach could potentially be generalized to other disease states and immunological phenotypes. Only TCR beta chains were sequenced in this cohort, and the absence of alpha or paired-chain data limited detectable features. Compared with equally common non-associated chains, HLA-associated TCR beta chains in a later analysis were more clonally expanded and had lower generation probabilities. Presence/absence analyses assumed roughly uniform sequencing depth across donors, an assumption that may not hold. Because the 87-base-pair reads could not distinguish some IMGT-functional V segments, including TRBV6-2 and TRBV6-3, those segments were excluded. In a later genetic analysis, fewer N-insertions in productive TCRs were reported among donors in an Asian-associated ancestry cluster than the approximately 630-donor mean. Specific HLA alleles were associated with about 17,000 TCR beta sequences at a false discovery rate of 0.05 in a later analysis. According to a later analysis, TCR association rates differed among HLA loci, with DRB1 alleles showing the most associated TCRs and HLA-C alleles showing the fewest. CMV serostatus was the only immune exposure information available for the cohort. Across donors, most TCR sequences were observed very rarely, whereas some public TCRs were present in many individuals. Because HLA typing was unavailable for some donors at each locus, only the typed subset was used in association tests. In an earlier analysis of approximately 590 of the donors, most TCR beta V segments appeared in productive rearrangements about 87% or about 30% of the time, broadly matching IMGT annotations. The earlier analysis of about 600 of the donors excluded some 15 rarely observed V segments, including chromosome 9 orphons, because counts were too low. Correlated functional status among segregating V segments might be attributable to linkage disequilibrium, but an unknown experimental factor could not be ruled out.

This clone has only one observation. What this receptor recognizes is not known. No per-base quality is available; no much larger clone lies one base away. The cohort consisted of 600 or so healthy bone marrow donors. Cohort members were all nominally healthy when sampled, although unrecorded immune exposures were likely present. The donor tested CMV seropositive and was one of the 289 seropositive cohort members. Every donor gave a peripheral blood sample, and the peripheral blood mononuclear cells from that sample were used for TCR beta sequencing. Genomic DNA was extracted from the blood cell samples with the Qiagen DNeasy Blood Extraction Kit. Library method: the immunoSEQ multiplex PCR assay. For the multiplex PCR, a mixture combining 60 forward primers for TCR Vbeta segments and 13 reverse primers for TCR Jbeta segments was used. The CDR3 region of rearranged TCR beta genes was amplified from genomic DNA by a multiplex PCR assay. On the Illumina HiSeq System, the amplified TCR beta libraries were sequenced as 87-base-pair reads. The authors' analysis ran thus. A later analysis tallied roughly 76 million unique TCR beta chains across the 666 repertoires, and around 9.9 million of those chains were shared by two or more donors. Raw reads were error-corrected and collapsed into unique sequences by a nearest-neighbor algorithm in which closely related sequences were merged to remove PCR and sequencing errors. Alignment of CDR3 sequences to IMGT reference sequences was used to assign V, D and J gene segments. Each retained sequence needed at least a six-nucleotide match to both a V gene segment and a J gene segment. A rearrangement was called productive if the CDR3 had no stop codons and remained in frame with V and J, and every other rearrangement was called non-productive. CDR3 was defined by IMGT convention, running from the second conserved V-encoded cysteine to the conserved J-encoded phenylalanine. In an earlier analysis of roughly 610 of the donors, sequences lacking an unambiguous match to a single V gene segment were excluded. In an earlier analysis of a few hundred of the donors, a V segment was called functional when productive rearrangements were above 56.7%, and segregating when the standard deviation between donors exceeded 5%. To diagnose cytomegalovirus status from the catalog of TCR beta chain sequences, a statistical classification framework was built. V and J gene assignment, in a later analysis, came from comparing TCR nucleotide sequences with IMGT/GENE-DB human TR gene sequences. The TCRdist pipeline was used in a later analysis to assign CDR3 sequences and most-parsimonious VDJ recombination scenarios. In a later analysis, each TCR beta chain was defined by its CDR3 amino acid sequence together with its V-gene family, and reads lacking a unique V-gene family were excluded. To address suspected cross-contamination and a sequencing artifact, a later analysis removed 550 to 750 highly shared, low-generation-probability nucleotide sequences. A later analysis calculated a clonal expansion index for each public chain from normalized within-repertoire ranks of inferred template counts. In a later analysis, generation probabilities were computed with a VDJ recombination model fitted to out-of-frame rearrangements, and the resulting probabilities were checked against IGoR. A later analysis scored TCR-TCR, TCR-HLA and TCR-CMV co-occurrence with hypergeometric tests, applying a repertoire-size bias correction to TCR pairs. In a later analysis, false discovery rates were estimated by permuting HLA or CMV assignments 20 times. A later analysis grouped co-occurring TCRs with DBSCAN, adding TCRdist sequence similarity when clustering within HLA-allele-positive subsets. For co-occurrence clustering, repertoires with fewer than 30,000 or more than 120,000 public chains were excluded, along with roughly 5 repertoires with anomalous nucleotide sharing. Drawn from immuneACCESS, this table holds only the in-frame rearrangements with V and J called that TCRdb kept. Clones are partly lost; checked studies trace under half to an unresolved V gene and leave the rest unexplained. V and J calls and clone size are as listed in that table; D and trimming were resolved from the DNA. The sample table records 130,000 to 150,000 clones; around 85% of these occur just once. Of the sample, about 3.9% falls within the top ten clones.

CDR1 is given as SGHKS and CDR2 as YYEKEE, both from the germline V gene (reference sequence). V and J lose 0 bases and 5 bases, and a span of 12 bases separates them. From the cysteine through the phenylalanine, the CDR3 covers 14 amino acids. Solely the CDR3 DNA is kept, with 42 bases framed from the first base. The TCR was taken from a man aged 40-55 years in good health and CMV-seropositive. The rearrangement joined TRBV5-5 to TRBJ2-7; perhaps TRBD1 is the D gene, with 6 bases matching. Source material: PBMCs. The CDR3 corresponds to CASSLGQGNNEQYF. The sequenced DNA: TGTGCCAGCAGCTTGGGTCAGGGGAACAACGAGCAGTACTTC.